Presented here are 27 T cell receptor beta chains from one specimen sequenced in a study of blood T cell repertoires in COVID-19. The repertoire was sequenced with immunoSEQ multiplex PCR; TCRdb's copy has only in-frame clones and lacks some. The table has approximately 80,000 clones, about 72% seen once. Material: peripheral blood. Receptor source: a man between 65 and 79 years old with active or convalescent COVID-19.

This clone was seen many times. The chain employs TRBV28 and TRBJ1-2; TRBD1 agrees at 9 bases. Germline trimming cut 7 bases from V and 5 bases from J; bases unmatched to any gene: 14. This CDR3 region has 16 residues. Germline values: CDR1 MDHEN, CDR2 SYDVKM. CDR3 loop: CASNLQGASGEYGYTF. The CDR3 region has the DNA TGTGCCAGCAACCTACAGGGGGCCAGCGGCGAATATGGCTACACCTTC.

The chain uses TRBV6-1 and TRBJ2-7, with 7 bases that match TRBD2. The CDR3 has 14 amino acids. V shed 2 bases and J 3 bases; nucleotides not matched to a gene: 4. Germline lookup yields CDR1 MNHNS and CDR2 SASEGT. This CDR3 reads CASSESLADYEQYF. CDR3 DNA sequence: TGTGCCAGCAGTGAAAGTCTAGCGGACTACGAGCAGTACTTC.

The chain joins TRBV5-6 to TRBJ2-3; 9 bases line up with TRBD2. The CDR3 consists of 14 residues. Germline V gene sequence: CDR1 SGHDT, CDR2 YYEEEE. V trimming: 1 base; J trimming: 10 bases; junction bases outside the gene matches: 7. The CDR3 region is CASSLISGGPAQYF. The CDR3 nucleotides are TGTGCCAGCAGCTTGATTAGCGGGGGACCGGCGCAGTATTTT.

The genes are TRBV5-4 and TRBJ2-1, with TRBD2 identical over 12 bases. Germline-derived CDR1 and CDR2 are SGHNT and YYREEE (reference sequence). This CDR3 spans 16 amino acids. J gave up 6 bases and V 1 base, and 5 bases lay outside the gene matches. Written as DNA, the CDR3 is TGTGCCAGCAGCTTGCGGACTAGCGGGAACGCCAATGAGCAGTTCTTC. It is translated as CASSLRTSGNANEQFF.

The CDR3 nucleotides read TGTGCCTGGAGAGTCAGTTGGGCTACTGAAGCTTTCTTT. Protein product: CAWRVSWATEAFF. V and J are TRBV30 and TRBJ1-1, with D unclear. The V end lost 3 bases, the J end lost 5 bases, and 13 bases lay between the germline ends. In germline, CDR1 is GTSNPN, CDR2 SVGIG (reference sequence). The CDR3 covers 13 residues. Drawing the rest from reference TRBV30 and TRBJ1-1, the complete variable domain is SQTIHQWPATLVQPVGSPLSLECTVEGTSNPNLYWYRQAAGRGLQLLFYSVGIGQISSEVPQNLSASRPQDRQFILSSKKLLLSDSGFYLCAWRVSWATEAFFGQGTRLTVV.

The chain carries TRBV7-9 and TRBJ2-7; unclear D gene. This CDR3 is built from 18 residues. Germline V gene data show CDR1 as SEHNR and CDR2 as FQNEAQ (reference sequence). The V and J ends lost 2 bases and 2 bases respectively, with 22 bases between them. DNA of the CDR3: TGTGCCAGCAGCTTACCATCCTATACTCGATCCTTCACCTACGAGCAGTACTTC. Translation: CASSLPSYTRSFTYEQYF.

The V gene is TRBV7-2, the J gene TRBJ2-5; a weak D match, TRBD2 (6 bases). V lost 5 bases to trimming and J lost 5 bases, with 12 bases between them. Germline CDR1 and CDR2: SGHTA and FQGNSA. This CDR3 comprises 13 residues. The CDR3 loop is CASSTGGWETQYF. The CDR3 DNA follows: TGTGCCAGCAGCACCGGGGGTTGGGAGACCCAGTACTTC.

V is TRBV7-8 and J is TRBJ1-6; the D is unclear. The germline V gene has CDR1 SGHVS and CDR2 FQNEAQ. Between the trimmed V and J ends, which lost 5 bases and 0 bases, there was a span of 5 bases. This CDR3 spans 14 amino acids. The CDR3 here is CASSQSSYNSPLHF. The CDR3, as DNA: TGTGCCAGCAGCCAGAGCTCCTATAATTCACCCCTCCACTTT.

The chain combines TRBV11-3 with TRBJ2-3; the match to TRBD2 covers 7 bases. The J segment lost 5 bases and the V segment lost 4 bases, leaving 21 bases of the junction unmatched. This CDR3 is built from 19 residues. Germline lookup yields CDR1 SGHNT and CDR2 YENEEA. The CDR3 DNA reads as TGTGCCAGCAGCTCAAGGACCCGTTCACTAGCGCCTTCGGGAGATACGCAGTATTTT. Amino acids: CASSSRTRSLAPSGDTQYF.

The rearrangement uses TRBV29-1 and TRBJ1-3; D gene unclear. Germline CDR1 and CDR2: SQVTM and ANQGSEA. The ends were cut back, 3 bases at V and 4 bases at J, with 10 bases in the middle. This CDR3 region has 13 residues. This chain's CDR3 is CSVDPNRGNTIYF. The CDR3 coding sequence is TGCAGCGTTGACCCGAACAGAGGAAACACCATATATTTT. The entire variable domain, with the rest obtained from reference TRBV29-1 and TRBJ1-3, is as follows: SAVISQKPSRDICQRGTSLTIQCQVDSQVTMMFWYRQQPGQSLTLIATANQGSEATYESGFVIDKFPISRPNLTFSTLTVSNMSPEDSSIYLCSVDPNRGNTIYFGEGSWLTVV.

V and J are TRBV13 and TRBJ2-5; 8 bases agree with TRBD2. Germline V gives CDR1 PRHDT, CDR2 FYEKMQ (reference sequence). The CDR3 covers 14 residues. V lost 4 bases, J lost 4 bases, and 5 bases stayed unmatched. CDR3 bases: TGTGCCAGCAGCTCCGGGGGGGGGCTAGAGACCCAGTACTTC. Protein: CASSSGGGLETQYF.

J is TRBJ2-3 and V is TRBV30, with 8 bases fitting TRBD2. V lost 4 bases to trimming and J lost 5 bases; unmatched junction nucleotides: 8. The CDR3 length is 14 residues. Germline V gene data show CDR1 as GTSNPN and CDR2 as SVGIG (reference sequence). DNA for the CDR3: TGTGCCTGGAATCGGCGGGGGGCAGTAGATACGCAGTATTTT. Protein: CAWNRRGAVDTQYF.

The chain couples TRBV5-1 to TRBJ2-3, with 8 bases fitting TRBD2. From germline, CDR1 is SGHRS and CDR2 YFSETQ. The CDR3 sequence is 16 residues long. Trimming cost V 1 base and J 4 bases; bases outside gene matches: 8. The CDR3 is CASSLSSGGGADTQYF. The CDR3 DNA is TGCGCCAGCAGCTTGTCCAGCGGGGGAGGAGCAGATACGCAGTATTTT.

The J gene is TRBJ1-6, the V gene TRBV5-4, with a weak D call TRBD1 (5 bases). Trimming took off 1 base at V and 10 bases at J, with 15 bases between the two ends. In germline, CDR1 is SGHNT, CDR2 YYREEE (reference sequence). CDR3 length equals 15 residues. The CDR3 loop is CASSLISGEGSPLHF. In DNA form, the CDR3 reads TGTGCCAGCAGCTTGATTTCGGGGGAGGGATCACCCCTCCACTTT. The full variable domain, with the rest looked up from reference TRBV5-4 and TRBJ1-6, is ETGVTQSPTHLIKTRGQQVTLRCSSQSGHNTVSWYQQALGQGPQFIFQYYREEENGRGNFPPRFSGLQFPNYSSELNVNALELDDSALYLCASSLISGEGSPLHFGNGTRLTVT.

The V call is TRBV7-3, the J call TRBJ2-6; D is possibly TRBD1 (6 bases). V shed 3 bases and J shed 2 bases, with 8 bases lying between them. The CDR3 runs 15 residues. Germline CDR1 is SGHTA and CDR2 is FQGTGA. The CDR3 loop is CASSFTGTGANVLTF. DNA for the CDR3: TGTGCCAGCAGCTTTACAGGGACTGGGGCCAACGTCCTGACTTTC.

The CDR3 DNA is TGTGCCAGCGGGCCGACAGGGGGTGGAAAACTGTTTTTT. It translates to CASGPTGGGKLFF. The genes are TRBV12-3 or TRBV12-4 and TRBJ1-4; 9 positions agree with TRBD1. CDR3 length equals 13 residues. V gave up 8 bases and J gave up 10 bases; unmatched junction bases: 8.

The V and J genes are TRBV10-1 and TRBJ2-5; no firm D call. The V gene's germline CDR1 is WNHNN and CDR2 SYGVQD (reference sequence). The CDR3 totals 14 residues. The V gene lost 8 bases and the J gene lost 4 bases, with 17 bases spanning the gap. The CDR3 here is CASPSPRKRETQYF. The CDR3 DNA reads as TGCGCCAGCCCAAGCCCACGAAAGAGAGAGACCCAGTACTTC.

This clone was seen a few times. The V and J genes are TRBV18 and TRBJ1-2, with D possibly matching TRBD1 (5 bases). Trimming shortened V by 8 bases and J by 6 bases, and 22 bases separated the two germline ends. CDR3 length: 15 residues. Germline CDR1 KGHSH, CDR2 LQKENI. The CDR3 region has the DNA TGTGCCAGCCCCCGTTCGGGCGCAGGGCTGGATGGCTACACCTTC. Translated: CASPRSGAGLDGYTF.

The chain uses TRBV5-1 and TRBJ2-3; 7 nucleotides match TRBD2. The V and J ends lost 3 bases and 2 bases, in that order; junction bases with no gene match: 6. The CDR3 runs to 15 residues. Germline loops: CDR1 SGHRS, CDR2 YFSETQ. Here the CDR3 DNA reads TGCGCCAGCAGCTACGGGGGGAGTTCCACAGATACGCAGTATTTT. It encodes CASSYGGSSTDTQYF.

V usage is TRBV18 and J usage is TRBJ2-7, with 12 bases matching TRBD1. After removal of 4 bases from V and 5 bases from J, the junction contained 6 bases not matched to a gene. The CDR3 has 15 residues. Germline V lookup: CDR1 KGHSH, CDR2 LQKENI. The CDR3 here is CASSQGTGGFHEQYF. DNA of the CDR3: TGTGCCAGCTCACAAGGGACAGGGGGCTTCCACGAGCAGTACTTC.

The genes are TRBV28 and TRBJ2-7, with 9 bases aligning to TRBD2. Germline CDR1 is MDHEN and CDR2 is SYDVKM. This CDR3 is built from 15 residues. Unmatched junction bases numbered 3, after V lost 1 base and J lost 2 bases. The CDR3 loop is CASSLSSGVTYEQYF. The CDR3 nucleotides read TGTGCCAGCAGTTTATCTAGCGGGGTGACCTACGAGCAGTACTTC.

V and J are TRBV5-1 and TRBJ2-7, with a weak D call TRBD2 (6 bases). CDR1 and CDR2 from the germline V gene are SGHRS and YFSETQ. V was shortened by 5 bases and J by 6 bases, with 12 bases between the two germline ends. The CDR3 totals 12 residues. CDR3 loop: CASRSGEGEQYF. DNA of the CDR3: TGCGCCAGCAGGTCGGGAGAGGGCGAGCAGTACTTC.

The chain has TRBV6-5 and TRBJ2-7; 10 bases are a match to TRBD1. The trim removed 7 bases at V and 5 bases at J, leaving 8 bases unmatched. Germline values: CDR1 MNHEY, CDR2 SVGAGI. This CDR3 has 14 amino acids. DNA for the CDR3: TGTGCCAGCACCGGGACAGGGGCTTTCAACGAGCAGTACTTC. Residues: CASTGTGAFNEQYF.

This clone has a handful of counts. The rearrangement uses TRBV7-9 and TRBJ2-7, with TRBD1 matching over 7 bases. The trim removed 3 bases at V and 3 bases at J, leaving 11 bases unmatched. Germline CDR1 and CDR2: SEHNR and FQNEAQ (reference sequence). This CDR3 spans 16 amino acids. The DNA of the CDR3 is TGTGCCAGCAGCTTTGGGGGTCGACAGGGAAGCTACGAGCAGTACTTC. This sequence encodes CASSFGGRQGSYEQYF.

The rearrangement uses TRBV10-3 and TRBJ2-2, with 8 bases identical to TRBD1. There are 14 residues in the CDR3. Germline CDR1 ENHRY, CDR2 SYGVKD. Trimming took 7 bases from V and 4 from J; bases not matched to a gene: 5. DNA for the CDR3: TGTGCCATCATGGGGACAGGTGCCACCGGGGAGCTGTTTTTT. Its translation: CAIMGTGATGELFF.

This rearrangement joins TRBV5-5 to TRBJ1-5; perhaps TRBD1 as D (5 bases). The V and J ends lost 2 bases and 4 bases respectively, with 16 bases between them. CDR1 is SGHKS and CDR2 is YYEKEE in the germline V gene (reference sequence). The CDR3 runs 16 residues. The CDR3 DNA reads TGTGCCAGCAGCTTAAATCAGGGTTTCGGGAATCAGCCCCAGCATTTT. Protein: CASSLNQGFGNQPQHF.

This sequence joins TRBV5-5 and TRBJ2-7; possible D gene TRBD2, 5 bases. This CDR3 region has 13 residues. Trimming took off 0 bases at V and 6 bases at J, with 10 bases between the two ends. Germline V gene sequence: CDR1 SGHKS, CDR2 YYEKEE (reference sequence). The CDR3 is CASSLGRGSEQYF. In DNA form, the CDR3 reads TGTGCCAGCAGCTTGGGTCGAGGGTCCGAGCAGTACTTC.